These 28 T cell receptor beta chains originate from one sample sequenced in a study of CXCR3-negative and CXCR3-positive naive CD8 T cells. Study-level findings and limits: Researchers report that CXCR3-positive naive cells carry more hydrophobic TRB CDR3s than CXCR3-negative naive cells.

Their antigen targets remain unknown. TRB cDNA was prepared as libraries by UMI-labeled 5' RACE. From its re-call of the 5' RACE reads, TCRdb lists each CDR3 protein once, without DNA. Reported are around 50,000 distinct CDR3 sequences; the ten largest clones contain roughly 0.6%. The material sequenced was naive CXCR3+ CD8+ T cells from blood. Documented subset: CD45RO-CCR7+CD27+CD95- naive CD8+ T cells expressing CXCR3 (TNR3+). These receptor sequences come from a human donor in good health. Some clones in this sample may be carry-over from other donors' samples.

V and J are TRBV27 and TRBJ1-5; with no DNA, the TCRdb D assignment of TRBD1 cannot be verified. Germline loops: CDR1 MNHEY, CDR2 SMNVEV (reference sequence). CDR3 length: 14 amino acids. The chain's CDR3 is CASSWDKSNQPQHF.

This CDR3 is CASSSPPGGSSYEQYF. The chain carries TRBV12-3 or TRBV12-4 and TRBJ2-7; TCRdb names TRBD1, which stays unverified in the absence of DNA. CDR3 length: 16 residues.

The chain couples TRBV28 to TRBJ2-3; lacking DNA, the TRBD1 call made by TCRdb goes unchecked. Germline V gene sequence: CDR1 MDHEN, CDR2 SYDVKM. The length of the CDR3 is 13 residues. CDR3 residues: CANSGGRTDTQYF.

CDR3 in amino acids: CSLRLLTGLTGELFF. V gene TRBV29-1 combines with J gene TRBJ2-2; with no DNA, the TCRdb D assignment of TRBD1 cannot be verified. The CDR3 has 15 residues. CDR1 is SQVTM, CDR2 ANQGSEA, per germline.

The chain uses TRBV10-3 and TRBJ1-1; the D call of TRBD1 rests on TCRdb alone, since no DNA is present to check it. CDR3 size: 14 residues. Germline values: CDR1 ENHRY, CDR2 SYGVKD. This CDR3 is CAIEETGGLTEAFF.

The chain has TRBV20-1 and TRBJ2-7; TCRdb selects TRBD2, and the lack of DNA leaves this call unchecked. Germline values: CDR1 DFQATT, CDR2 SNEGSKA (reference sequence). The CDR3 consists of 17 residues. CDR3 sequence reads: CSARDMQGGSNPYEQYF.

V and J are TRBV12-3 or TRBV12-4 and TRBJ1-1; checking the TCRdb D call of TRBD1 is not possible without DNA. The CDR3 consists of 15 residues. The CDR3 is CASSYHPGIVTEAFF.

The CDR3 loop is CASSESGETGELFF. The chain joins TRBV25-1 to TRBJ2-2; TCRdb reports TRBD1, a call that lacks DNA to check it against. Germline CDR1 is MGHDK and CDR2 is SYGVNS. The CDR3 consists of 14 residues.

The chain joins TRBV10-3 to TRBJ2-1; lacking DNA, the TRBD1 call made by TCRdb goes unchecked. This CDR3 comprises 14 residues. Germline CDR1 and CDR2: ENHRY and SYGVKD. Here the CDR3 reads CATKQDSSYNEQFF.

The chain uses TRBV12-3 or TRBV12-4 and TRBJ2-3. The CDR3 is made up of 13 amino acids. CDR3 in amino acids: CASSRELADTQYF.

The chain carries TRBV28 and TRBJ1-6; the D call of TRBD1 rests on TCRdb alone, since no DNA is present to check it. Per the germline V gene, CDR1 is MDHEN and CDR2 is SYDVKM. This CDR3 is built from 14 residues. CDR3 in amino acids: CASRTGEGSSPLHF.

This chain connects TRBV7-8 to TRBJ2-7; the TRBD1 assignment by TCRdb is unverifiable without DNA. CDR3 length: 14 amino acids. From germline, CDR1 is SGHVS and CDR2 FQNEAQ. This CDR3 reads CASSSLTGGYEQYF.

The gene calls are TRBV10-3 and TRBJ2-7; TCRdb lists TRBD2, though no DNA is available to test this call. The germline CDR1 and CDR2 sequences are ENHRY and SYGVKD. The CDR3 loop spans 16 amino acids. The CDR3 sequence is CAISSYTGGTLYEQYF.

This chain links TRBV27 with TRBJ2-7; TCRdb returns TRBD1, unconfirmable since there is no DNA. The germline gives CDR1 MNHEY, CDR2 SMNVEV (reference sequence). CDR3 length equals 15 residues. The CDR3 protein is CASSFGTGVSYEQYF.

This chain links TRBV19 with TRBJ1-1; TCRdb's assignment of TRBD1 cannot be checked, as there is no DNA. This CDR3 region has 13 residues. The germline V gene encodes CDR1 LNHDA and CDR2 SQIVND (reference sequence). This CDR3 reads CATRDLLNTEAFF.

The chain carries TRBV11-2 and TRBJ2-3. This CDR3 has 15 residues. Germline V CDR1 and CDR2: SGHAT, FQNNGV. The CDR3 protein is CASSSRGAVQDTQYF. Full variable domain (rest looked up from reference TRBV11-2 and TRBJ2-3): EAGVAQSPRYKIIEKRQSVAFWCNPISGHATLYWYQQILGQGPKLLIQFQNNGVVDDSQLPKDRFSAERLKGVDSTLKIQPAKLEDSAVYLCASSSRGAVQDTQYFGPGTRLTVL.

The V gene is TRBV6-5, the J gene TRBJ2-2; TCRdb lists TRBD1, though no DNA is available to test this call. The CDR3 extends over 15 amino acids. Germline CDR1 reads MNHEY; CDR2 reads SVGAGI. The CDR3 protein is CASSDLQGNTGELFF.

The chain is built from TRBV4-3 and TRBJ2-5; TCRdb returns TRBD2, unconfirmable since there is no DNA. CDR1 and CDR2 from the germline V gene are LGHNA and YSLEER. The CDR3 is 16 amino acids. The CDR3: CASSQGRLAGLETQYF.

The chain combines TRBV7-8 with TRBJ1-6; no DNA is available, so the TRBD1 call from TCRdb remains unchecked. This CDR3 region has 18 residues. CDR1 SGHVS and CDR2 FQNEAQ come from the germline V gene. This CDR3 is CASSLGRGFSSYNSPLHF.

The chain recombines TRBV7-2 with TRBJ2-1; TCRdb lists TRBD1, though no DNA is available to test this call. The CDR3 spans 16 residues. CDR1 SGHTA and CDR2 FQGNSA come from the germline V gene. The CDR3 reads CASSLDGGVRTNEQFF.

V and J are TRBV20-1 and TRBJ1-1; the D gene TCRdb calls, TRBD1, cannot be checked with no DNA. Germline V gene lookup returns CDR1 DFQATT and CDR2 SNEGSKA (reference sequence). This CDR3 is built from 15 residues. This chain's CDR3 is CSARDWQGAGTEAFF.

The chain carries TRBV12-3 or TRBV12-4 and TRBJ1-1; TCRdb picks TRBD1, but there is no DNA to check that call. The length of the CDR3 is 14 residues. CDR3 amino acids: CASSFGTPNTEAFF.

The J gene is TRBJ2-5, the V gene TRBV6-2 or TRBV6-3. Germline V gene data show CDR1 as MNHEY and CDR2 as SVGEGT. This CDR3 has 17 residues. CDR3 sequence reads: CASSPELHGYQQETQYF.

The V and J genes are TRBV28 and TRBJ2-1. The germline CDR1 and CDR2 sequences are MDHEN and SYDVKM. The CDR3 loop spans 15 amino acids. The CDR3 is CASRADLSSYNEQFF.

This chain joins TRBV3-1 and TRBJ2-2. CDR1 and CDR2 (germline): LGHDT, YNNKEL (reference sequence). This CDR3 comprises 14 residues. The CDR3 protein is CASSQLPSTGELFF.

This clonotype is classed as medium-sized (0.01 to 0.1%) by frequency. The chain uses TRBV5-6 and TRBJ2-7. This CDR3 spans 14 amino acids. Per germline, CDR1 SGHDT and CDR2 YYEEEE. CDR3 residues: CASTIGGFSYEQYF.

The CDR3 here is CATSRVGPEQYF. This chain connects TRBV15 to TRBJ2-7; the TCRdb call, TRBD1, lacks DNA for checking. The CDR3 spans 12 residues. Germline V lookup: CDR1 LNHNV, CDR2 YYDKDF (reference sequence). The variable domain in full, with the rest retrieved from reference TRBV15 and TRBJ2-7, is DAMVIQNPRYQVTQFGKPVTLSCSQTLNHNVMYWYQQKSSQAPKLLFHYYDKDFNNEADTPDNFQSRRPNTSFCFLDIRSPGLGDTAMYLCATSRVGPEQYFGPGTRLTVT.

The rearrangement uses TRBV7-7 and TRBJ1-1. Germline V CDR1 and CDR2: SSHAT, FNYEAQ (reference sequence). The CDR3 contains 13 residues. The CDR3 spells CASSSDPNTEAFF.